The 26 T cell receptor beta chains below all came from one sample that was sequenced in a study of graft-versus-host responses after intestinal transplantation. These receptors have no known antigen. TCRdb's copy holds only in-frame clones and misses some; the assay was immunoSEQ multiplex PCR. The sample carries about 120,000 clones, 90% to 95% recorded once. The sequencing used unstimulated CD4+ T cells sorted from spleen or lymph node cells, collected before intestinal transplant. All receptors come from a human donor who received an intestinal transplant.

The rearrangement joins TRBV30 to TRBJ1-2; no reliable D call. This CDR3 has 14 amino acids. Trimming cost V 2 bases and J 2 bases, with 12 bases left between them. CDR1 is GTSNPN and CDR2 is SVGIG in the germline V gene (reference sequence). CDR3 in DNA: TGTGCCTGGAGTTCAGGATCCCTAAACTATGGCTACACCTTC. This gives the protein CAWSSGSLNYGYTF.

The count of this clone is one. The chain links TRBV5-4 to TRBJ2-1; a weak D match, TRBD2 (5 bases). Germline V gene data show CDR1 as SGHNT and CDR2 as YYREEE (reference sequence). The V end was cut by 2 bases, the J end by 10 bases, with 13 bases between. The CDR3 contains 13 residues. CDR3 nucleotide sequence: TGTGCCAGCAGCTTCGGGATCAGCGGAGAGCAGTTCTTC. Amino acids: CASSFGISGEQFF. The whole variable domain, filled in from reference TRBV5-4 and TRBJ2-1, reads ETGVTQSPTHLIKTRGQQVTLRCSSQSGHNTVSWYQQALGQGPQFIFQYYREEENGRGNFPPRFSGLQFPNYSSELNVNALELDDSALYLCASSFGISGEQFFGPGTRLTVL.

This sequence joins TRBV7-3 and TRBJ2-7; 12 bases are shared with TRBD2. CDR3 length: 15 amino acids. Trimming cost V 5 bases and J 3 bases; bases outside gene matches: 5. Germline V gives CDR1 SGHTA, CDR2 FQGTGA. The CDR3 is CASSLSSGRDYEQYF. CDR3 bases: TGTGCCAGCAGCCTCTCTAGCGGGAGGGACTACGAGCAGTACTTC.

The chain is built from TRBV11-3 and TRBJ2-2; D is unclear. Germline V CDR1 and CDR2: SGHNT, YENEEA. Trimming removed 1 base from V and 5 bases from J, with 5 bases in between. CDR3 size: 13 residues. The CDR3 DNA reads TGTGCCAGCAGCTTAGTGGTGACCGGGGAGCTGTTTTTT. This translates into CASSLVVTGELFF.

Written as DNA, the CDR3 is TGTGCCAGCAGCGGGATGGGCCTGGGGAATCAGCCCCAGCATTTT. Its translation is CASSGMGLGNQPQHF. The chain has TRBV2 and TRBJ1-5; D is unclear. This CDR3 is built from 15 residues. V was shortened by 6 bases and J by 4 bases, with 16 bases between the two germline ends. Germline V gene sequence: CDR1 SNHLY, CDR2 FYNNEI.

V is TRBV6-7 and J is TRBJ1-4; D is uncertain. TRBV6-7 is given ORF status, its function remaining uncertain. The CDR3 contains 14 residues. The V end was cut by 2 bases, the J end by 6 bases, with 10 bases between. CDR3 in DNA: TGTGCCAGCAGTTACCCCGATTTGGATGAAAAACTGTTTTTT. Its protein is CASSYPDLDEKLFF.

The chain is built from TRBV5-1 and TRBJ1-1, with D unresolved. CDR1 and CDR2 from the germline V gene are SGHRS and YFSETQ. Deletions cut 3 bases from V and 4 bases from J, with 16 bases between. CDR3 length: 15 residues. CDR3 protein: CASSSREGSGTEAFF. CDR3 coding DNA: TGCGCCAGCAGCTCTAGGGAGGGAAGTGGCACTGAAGCTTTCTTT. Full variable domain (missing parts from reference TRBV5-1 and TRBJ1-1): KAGVTQTPRYLIKTRGQQVTLSCSPISGHRSVSWYQQTPGQGLQFLFEYFSETQRNKGNFPGRFSGRQFSNSRSEMNVSTLELGDSALYLCASSSREGSGTEAFFGQGTRLTVV.

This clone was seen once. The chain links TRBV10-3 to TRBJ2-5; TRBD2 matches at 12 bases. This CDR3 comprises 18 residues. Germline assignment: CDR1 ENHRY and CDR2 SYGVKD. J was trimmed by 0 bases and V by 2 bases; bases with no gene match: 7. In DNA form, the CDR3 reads TGTGCCATCAGTGAGGGACTCCTAGCGGGGGGGAACCAAGAGACCCAGTACTTC. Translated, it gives CAISEGLLAGGNQETQYF.

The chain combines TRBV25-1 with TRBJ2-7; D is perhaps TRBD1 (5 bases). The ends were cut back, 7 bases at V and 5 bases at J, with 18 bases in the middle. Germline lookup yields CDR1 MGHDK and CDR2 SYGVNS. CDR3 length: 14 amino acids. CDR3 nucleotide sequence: TGTGCCAGCACTGGAACAAGGGGTAGGAACGAGCAGTACTTC. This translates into CASTGTRGRNEQYF.

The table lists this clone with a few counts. CDR3 nucleotide sequence: TGTGCCAGCTCACTTCGGATCGATCAGCCCCAGCATTTT. Its translation is CASSLRIDQPQHF. The V and J genes are TRBV18 and TRBJ1-5; D is unresolved. V was pared by 4 bases and J by 5 bases, with 9 bases between. Germline V lookup: CDR1 KGHSH, CDR2 LQKENI. CDR3 size: 13 residues.

CDR3 protein: CASRIVYTYEQYF. The CDR3 DNA reads TGTGCAAGTCGCATAGTTTACACCTACGAGCAGTACTTC. The V and J genes are TRBV12-2 and TRBJ2-7; TRBD1, the D gene given by the table, was not confirmed from the DNA. TRBV12-2 counts as a pseudogene. This CDR3 is 13 amino acids long.

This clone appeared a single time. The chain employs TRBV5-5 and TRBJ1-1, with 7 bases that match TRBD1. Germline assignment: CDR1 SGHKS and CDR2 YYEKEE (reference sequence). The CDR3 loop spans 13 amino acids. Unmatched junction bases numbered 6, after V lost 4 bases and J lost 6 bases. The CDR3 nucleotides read TGTGCCAGCAGCCGTCGACAGGGCCCTGAAGCTTTCTTT. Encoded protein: CASSRRQGPEAFF.

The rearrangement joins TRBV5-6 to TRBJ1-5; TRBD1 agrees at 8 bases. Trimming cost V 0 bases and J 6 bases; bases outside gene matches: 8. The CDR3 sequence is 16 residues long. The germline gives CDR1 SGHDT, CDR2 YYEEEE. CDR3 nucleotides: TGTGCCAGCAGCTTGGGTGGCAGGGGGCTGGGTCAGCCCCAGCATTTT. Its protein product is CASSLGGRGLGQPQHF. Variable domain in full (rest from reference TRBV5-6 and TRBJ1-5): DAGVTQSPTHLIKTRGQQVTLRCSPKSGHDTVSWYQQALGQGPQFIFQYYEEEERQRGNFPDRFSGHQFPNYSSELNVNALLLGDSALYLCASSLGGRGLGQPQHFGDGTRLSIL.

CDR3 bases: TGCAGCGTTCGACAGGGTAATAGAGACATTCAGTACTTC. Its translation is CSVRQGNRDIQYF. V and J are TRBV29-1 and TRBJ2-4, with 7 nucleotides matching TRBD1. This CDR3 contains 13 residues. V lost 5 bases, J lost 8 bases, and 9 bases stayed unmatched. In germline, CDR1 is SQVTM, CDR2 ANQGSEA.

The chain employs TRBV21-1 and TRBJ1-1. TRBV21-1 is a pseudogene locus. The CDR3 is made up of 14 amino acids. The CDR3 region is CASSSGPRDTEAFF. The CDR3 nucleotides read TGTGCCAGCAGCAGCGGGCCGAGGGACACTGAAGCTTTCTTT.

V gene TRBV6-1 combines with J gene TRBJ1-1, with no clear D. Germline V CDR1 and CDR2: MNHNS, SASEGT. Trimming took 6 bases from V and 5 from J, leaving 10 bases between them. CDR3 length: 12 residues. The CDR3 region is CASRGPGTEAFF. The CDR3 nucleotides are TGTGCCAGCAGGGGCCCGGGGACTGAAGCTTTCTTT.

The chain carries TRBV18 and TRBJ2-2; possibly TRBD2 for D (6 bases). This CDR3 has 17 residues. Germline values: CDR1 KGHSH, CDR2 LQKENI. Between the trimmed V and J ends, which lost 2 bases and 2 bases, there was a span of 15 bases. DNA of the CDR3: TGTGCCAGCTCACCAGTTGCCGGGACTTCTAACACCGGGGAGCTGTTTTTT. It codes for CASSPVAGTSNTGELFF.

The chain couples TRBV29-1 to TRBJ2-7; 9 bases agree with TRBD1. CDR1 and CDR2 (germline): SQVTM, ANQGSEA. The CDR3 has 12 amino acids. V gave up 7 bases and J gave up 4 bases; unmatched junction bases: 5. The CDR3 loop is CSAGTGYYEQYF. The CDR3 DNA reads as TGCAGCGCCGGGACAGGGTATTACGAGCAGTACTTC.

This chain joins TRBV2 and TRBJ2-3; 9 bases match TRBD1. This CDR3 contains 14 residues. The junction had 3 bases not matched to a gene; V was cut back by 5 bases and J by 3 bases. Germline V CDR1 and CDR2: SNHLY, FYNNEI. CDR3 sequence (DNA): TGTGCCAGCAGTCCGGGACAGGGAACAGATACGCAGTATTTT. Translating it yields CASSPGQGTDTQYF.

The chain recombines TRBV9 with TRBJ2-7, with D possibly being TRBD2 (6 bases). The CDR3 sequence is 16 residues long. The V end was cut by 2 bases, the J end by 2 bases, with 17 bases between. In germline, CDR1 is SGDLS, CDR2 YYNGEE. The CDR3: CASSVAPGTGTYEQYF. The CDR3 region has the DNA TGTGCCAGCAGCGTTGCCCCCGGGACTGGAACCTACGAGCAGTACTTC.

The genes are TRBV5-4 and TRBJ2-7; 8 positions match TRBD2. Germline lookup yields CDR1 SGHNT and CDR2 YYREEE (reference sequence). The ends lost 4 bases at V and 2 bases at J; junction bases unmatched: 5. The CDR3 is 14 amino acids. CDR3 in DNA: TGTGCCAGCAGCCCTAGGACTAGCACCTACGAGCAGTACTTC. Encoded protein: CASSPRTSTYEQYF. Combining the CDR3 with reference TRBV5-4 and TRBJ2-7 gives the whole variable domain ETGVTQSPTHLIKTRGQQVTLRCSSQSGHNTVSWYQQALGQGPQFIFQYYREEENGRGNFPPRFSGLQFPNYSSELNVNALELDDSALYLCASSPRTSTYEQYFGPGTRLTVT.

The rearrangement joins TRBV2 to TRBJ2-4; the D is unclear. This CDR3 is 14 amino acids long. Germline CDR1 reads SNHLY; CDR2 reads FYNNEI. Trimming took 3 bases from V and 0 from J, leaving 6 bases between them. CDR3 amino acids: CASSDRTAKNIQYF. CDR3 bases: TGTGCCAGCAGTGATCGGACAGCCAAAAACATTCAGTACTTC.

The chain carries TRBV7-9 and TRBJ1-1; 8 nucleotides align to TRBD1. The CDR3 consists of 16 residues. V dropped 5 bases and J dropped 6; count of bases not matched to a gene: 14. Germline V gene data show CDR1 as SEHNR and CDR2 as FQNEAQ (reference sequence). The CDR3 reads CASSPQGQVVSAEAFF. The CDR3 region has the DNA TGTGCCAGCAGCCCCCAGGGACAGGTCGTTTCCGCTGAAGCTTTCTTT. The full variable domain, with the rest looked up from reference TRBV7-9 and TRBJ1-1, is DTGVSQNPRHKITKRGQNVTFRCDPISEHNRLYWYRQTLGQGPEFLTYFQNEAQLEKSRLLSDRFSAERPKGSFSTLEIQRTEQGDSAMYLCASSPQGQVVSAEAFFGQGTRLTVV.

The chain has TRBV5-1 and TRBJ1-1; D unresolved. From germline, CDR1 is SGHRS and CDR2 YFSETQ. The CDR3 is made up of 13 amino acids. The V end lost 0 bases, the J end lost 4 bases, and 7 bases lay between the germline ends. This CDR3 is CASSLVKGTEAFF. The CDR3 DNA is TGCGCCAGCAGCTTGGTGAAGGGCACTGAAGCTTTCTTT.

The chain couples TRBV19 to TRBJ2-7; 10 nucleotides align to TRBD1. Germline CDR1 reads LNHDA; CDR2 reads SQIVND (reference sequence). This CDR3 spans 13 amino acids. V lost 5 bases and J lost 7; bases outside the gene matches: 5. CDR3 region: CASSPDRGWEQYF. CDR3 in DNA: TGTGCCAGTAGTCCGGACAGGGGGTGGGAGCAGTACTTC.

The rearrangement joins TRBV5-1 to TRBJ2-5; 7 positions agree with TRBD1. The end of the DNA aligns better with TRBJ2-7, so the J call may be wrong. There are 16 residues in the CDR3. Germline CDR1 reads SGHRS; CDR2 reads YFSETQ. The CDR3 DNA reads TGCGCCAGCAGCTTGGAGACAGGGTCCCTCTCCTACGAGCAGTACTTC. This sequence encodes CASSLETGSLSYEQYF.